A single sample gave rise to the 6 T cell receptor beta chains below, sequenced in a study of blood T cell repertoires in COVID-19. Here immunoSEQ multiplex PCR was the method, and the copy in TCRdb shows in-frame clones only, minus some. This sample carries around 300,000 clones, 88% of them seen once, and the ten largest clones take 3%. Sequenced material: PBMCs or T cells enriched from blood (not recorded which). Source of these receptors: a woman between 45 and 60 years old who had recovered from COVID-19.

This clone was seen once. The chain is built from TRBV15 and TRBJ2-3, with 13 nucleotides matching TRBD2. The V gene end was trimmed by 5 bases and the J gene end by 3 bases; junction bases not matched to a gene: 11. The CDR3 covers 18 residues. CDR1 and CDR2 from the germline V gene are LNHNV and YYDKDF (reference sequence). The CDR3 DNA is TGTGCCACCAGCGATGCAGCAGGACTAGCGGGGGTTACAGATACGCAGTATTTT. Its protein product is CATSDAAGLAGVTDTQYF.

The CDR3 loop reads CASSLGAPGGVQYF. The DNA for the CDR3 is TGTGCCAGCAGCTTAGGGGCGCCGGGAGGAGTGCAGTATTTT. V usage is TRBV7-2 and J usage is TRBJ2-3; TRBD2 aligns across 7 bases. The junction had 9 bases not matched to a gene; V was cut back by 1 base and J by 11 bases. Germline V gene lookup returns CDR1 SGHTA and CDR2 FQGNSA. This CDR3 spans 14 amino acids.

The J gene is TRBJ1-1, the V gene TRBV19; D remains unclear. The CDR3 contains 13 residues. Germline CDR1 LNHDA, CDR2 SQIVND (reference sequence). Deletions cut 1 base from V and 1 base from J, with 4 bases between. Written as DNA, the CDR3 is TGTGCCAGTAGTATAGTATGGAACACTGAAGCTTTCTTT. Encoded protein: CASSIVWNTEAFF.

This clone was seen a handful of times. V is TRBV5-1 and J is TRBJ1-2; 8 nucleotides line up with TRBD1. This CDR3 comprises 13 residues. The V and J ends lost 0 bases and 8 bases, in that order; junction bases with no gene match: 3. The germline V gene has CDR1 SGHRS and CDR2 YFSETQ. DNA of the CDR3: TGCGCCAGCAGCTTGGGACAGGGGCAGGGCTACACCTTC. This codes for CASSLGQGQGYTF.

This clone was seen only once. Here the CDR3 reads CASSVAGNNQPQHF. DNA for the CDR3: TGTGCCAGCAGCGTAGCAGGGAACAATCAGCCCCAGCATTTT. V is TRBV9 and J is TRBJ1-5, with a weak D call TRBD1 (5 bases). CDR1 SGDLS and CDR2 YYNGEE come from the germline V gene. The V and J ends lost 0 bases and 3 bases respectively, with 7 bases between them. The CDR3 contains 14 residues.

The V call is TRBV5-4, the J call TRBJ2-7, with D possibly TRBD2 on 5 matching bases. Trimming took 4 bases from V and 4 from J, leaving 15 bases between them. CDR1 is SGHNT and CDR2 is YYREEE in the germline V gene (reference sequence). The length of the CDR3 is 14 residues. CDR3 residues: CASSPGGPSYEQYF. The CDR3 nucleotides read TGTGCCAGCAGCCCTGGAGGCCCTAGTTACGAGCAGTACTTC.